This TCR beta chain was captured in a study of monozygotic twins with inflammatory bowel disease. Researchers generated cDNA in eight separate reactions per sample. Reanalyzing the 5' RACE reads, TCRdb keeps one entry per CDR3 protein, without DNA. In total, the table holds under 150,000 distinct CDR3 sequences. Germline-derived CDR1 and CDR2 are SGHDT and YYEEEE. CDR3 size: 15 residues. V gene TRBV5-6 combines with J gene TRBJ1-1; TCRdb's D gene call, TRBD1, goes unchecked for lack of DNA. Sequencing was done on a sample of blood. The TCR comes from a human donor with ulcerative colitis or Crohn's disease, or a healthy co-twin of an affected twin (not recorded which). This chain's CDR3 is CASSGGQSTNTEAFF.